Following are 13 T cell receptor beta chains from one sample sequenced in a study of cytomegalovirus exposure and HLA in healthy donors. Use of 60 Vbeta and 13 Jbeta primers characterized the PCR. Measured with immunoSEQ multiplex PCR; TCRdb has only the in-frame clones, and not every one. Among some 150,000 clones listed, roughly nine tenths were seen once. Sequenced sample: PBMCs. The receptors derive from a woman under 40 in good health and CMV-seronegative.

The chain recombines TRBV18 with TRBJ1-2; D is unclear. The ends were cut back, 6 bases at V and 5 bases at J, with 19 bases in the middle. Germline V gives CDR1 KGHSH, CDR2 LQKENI. This CDR3 spans 15 amino acids. CDR3 amino acids: CASSPRVDWAYGYTF. The CDR3 DNA sequence: TGTGCCAGCTCTCCGCGGGTCGACTGGGCATATGGCTACACCTTC.

The rearrangement links TRBV27 to TRBJ2-2; D is perhaps TRBD1 (5 bases). The CDR3 loop spans 16 amino acids. V lost 5 bases, J lost 1 base, and 14 bases lay in between. Germline CDR1 reads MNHEY; CDR2 reads SMNVEV (reference sequence). In DNA form, the CDR3 reads TGTGCCAGCAGTCCTCAGACAGTCCTGAACACCGGGGAGCTGTTTTTT. This translates into CASSPQTVLNTGELFF.

This chain links TRBV27 with TRBJ2-3, with TRBD1 identical over 7 bases. Germline V gene sequence: CDR1 MNHEY, CDR2 SMNVEV (reference sequence). The junction had 5 bases not matched to a gene; V was cut back by 3 bases and J by 2 bases. The CDR3 consists of 15 residues. CDR3 loop: CASSFRGQFTDTQYF. In DNA, the CDR3 is TGTGCCAGCAGTTTTAGGGGACAGTTCACAGATACGCAGTATTTT.

The chain employs TRBV6-5 and TRBJ1-6; D is undetermined. V was cut by 6 bases and J by 7 bases, with 13 bases left in between. The CDR3 spans 14 residues. In germline, CDR1 is MNHEY, CDR2 SVGAGI. CDR3 residues: CASRNGVGNSPLHF. The DNA for the CDR3 is TGTGCCAGCAGAAACGGGGTTGGGAATTCACCCCTCCACTTT.

This rearrangement joins TRBV25-1 to TRBJ2-1, with D maybe TRBD1 (6 bases). Germline V gives CDR1 MGHDK, CDR2 SYGVNS. The CDR3 runs to 13 residues. With 7 bases removed from V and 7 bases from J, the gap between germline ends came to 14 bases. The CDR3 region is CASNPGVRNEQFF. The CDR3, as DNA: TGTGCCAGCAACCCAGGGGTTCGGAATGAGCAGTTCTTC.

This clone occurred once. The genes are TRBV7-3 and TRBJ2-5, with D tentatively TRBD2 (7 bases). From germline, CDR1 is SGHTA and CDR2 FQGTGA. Between the trimmed V and J ends, which lost 5 bases and 2 bases, there was a span of 21 bases. The CDR3 is 17 amino acids. The CDR3 region is CASSPGGAGRKQETQYF. CDR3 sequence (DNA): TGTGCCAGCAGCCCGGGGGGCGCAGGGCGAAAGCAAGAGACCCAGTACTTC.

The V call is TRBV6-6, the J call TRBJ2-5; 8 positions match TRBD2. This CDR3 has 16 residues. The V gene's germline CDR1 is MNHNY and CDR2 SVGAGI (reference sequence). V shed 2 bases and J 4 bases; nucleotides not matched to a gene: 9. The chain's CDR3 is CASSYPTGGEGETQYF. The CDR3 coding sequence is TGTGCCAGCAGTTACCCTACCGGGGGGGAGGGAGAGACCCAGTACTTC.

The chain links TRBV19 to TRBJ1-5; D not certain. The CDR3 runs to 13 residues. The V end was cut by 6 bases, the J end by 7 bases, with 13 bases between. Looked up from germline, CDR1 is LNHDA and CDR2 is SQIVND (reference sequence). The CDR3 loop reads CASSLGEVQPQHF. The CDR3 DNA follows: TGTGCCAGTAGCCTCGGGGAGGTCCAGCCCCAGCATTTT.

J is TRBJ1-2 and V is TRBV7-8; 8 positions agree with TRBD1. CDR1 is SGHVS, CDR2 FQNEAQ, per germline. Trimming cost V 1 base and J 8 bases; bases outside gene matches: 9. The CDR3 has 15 amino acids. CDR3 sequence reads: CASSLVPQGAFGYTF. The CDR3 coding sequence is TGTGCCAGCAGCTTAGTTCCCCAGGGGGCGTTCGGCTACACCTTC.

The J gene is TRBJ2-2, the V gene TRBV14, with 8 nucleotides matching TRBD2. CDR3 size: 19 residues. V was clipped by 1 base and J by 5 bases; unmatched bases: 15. Germline assignment: CDR1 SGHDN and CDR2 FVKESK. For the CDR3, the DNA is TGTGCCAGCAGCCAAGTACGCGGGAGGCCCCCGGGTGGTACCGGGGAGCTGTTTTTT. Residues: CASSQVRGRPPGGTGELFF.

The rearrangement uses TRBV27 and TRBJ1-3, with 11 nucleotides matching TRBD1. The junction had 5 bases not matched to a gene; V was cut back by 5 bases and J by 2 bases. Germline CDR1 and CDR2: MNHEY and SMNVEV (reference sequence). This CDR3 contains 16 residues. CDR3 sequence (DNA): TGTGCCAGCAGTAAGGGACAGGGGGAAGCTGGAAACACCATATATTTT. This translates into CASSKGQGEAGNTIYF.

The chain employs TRBV7-9 and TRBJ2-7; 7 bases are a match to TRBD1. This CDR3 spans 16 amino acids. The germline V gene has CDR1 SEHNR and CDR2 FQNEAQ (reference sequence). The ends lost 1 base at V and 3 bases at J; junction bases unmatched: 9. CDR3 sequence reads: CASSLEGDRVHYEQYF. The CDR3, as DNA: TGTGCCAGCAGCTTAGAGGGTGACAGGGTTCACTACGAGCAGTACTTC. The full variable domain, rest sourced from reference TRBV7-9 and TRBJ2-7, is DTGVSQNPRHKITKRGQNVTFRCDPISEHNRLYWYRQTLGQGPEFLTYFQNEAQLEKSRLLSDRFSAERPKGSFSTLEIQRTEQGDSAMYLCASSLEGDRVHYEQYFGPGTRLTVT.

The CDR3 DNA follows: TGCAGCTTTACTAGCGGGGGACCCTACGAGCAGTACTTC. As protein: CSFTSGGPYEQYF. The J gene is TRBJ2-7, the V gene TRBV29-1, with 11 bases that match TRBD2. CDR1 SQVTM and CDR2 ANQGSEA come from the germline V gene. This CDR3 comprises 13 residues. Trimming cost V 8 bases and J 2 bases; bases outside gene matches: 5.